Each of the 26 T cell receptor beta chains below was sequenced from the same sample in a study of shared T cell receptors in the human thymus. Data came from immunoSEQ multiplex PCR; TCRdb stores just in-frame clones and leaves some out. Here the sample spans roughly 660,000 clones, approximately 88% being singletons. This sample also appeared in a second study, on human thymus T cells.

The sequencing input was thymocytes. The source of these receptors is a boy under two years old with a congenital heart defect.

The chain employs TRBV21-1 and TRBJ1-5. TRBV21-1 is given as a pseudogene. This CDR3 contains 13 residues. As DNA, the CDR3 is TGTGCCAGCAGCGGGAGGGAGGGTCAGCCCCAGCATTTT. It is translated as CASSGREGQPQHF.

The chain carries TRBV4-1 and TRBJ2-5, with 14 bases identical to TRBD2. CDR3 length equals 18 residues. Trimming removed 0 bases from V and 5 bases from J; junction bases left unmatched: 8. Germline assignment: CDR1 MGHRA and CDR2 YSYEKL. In DNA, the CDR3 is TGCGCCAGCAGCCAAGATCTGACTAGCGGGAGGGCCAGGGAGACCCAGTACTTC. It is translated as CASSQDLTSGRARETQYF.

This clone turned up a few times. The chain joins TRBV21-1 to TRBJ2-7; no check of the table's D call, TRBD1, against the DNA was made. TRBV21-1 corresponds to a pseudogene. The CDR3 spans 12 residues. CDR3 in amino acids: CASSLRGYEQYF. The CDR3 DNA reads TGTGCCAGCAGCCTCAGGGGTTACGAGCAGTACTTC.

V is TRBV28 and J is TRBJ2-2; no clear D gene. The germline gives CDR1 MDHEN, CDR2 SYDVKM. The length of the CDR3 is 14 residues. Trimming shortened V by 5 bases and J by 4 bases, and 11 bases separated the two germline ends. CDR3 sequence: CASSPILCTGELFF. In DNA form, the CDR3 reads TGTGCCAGCAGTCCCATACTCTGCACCGGGGAGCTGTTTTTT.

V is TRBV6-5 and J is TRBJ2-7; perhaps TRBD2 as D (5 bases). Trimming cost V 0 bases and J 2 bases, with 11 bases left between them. This CDR3 contains 15 residues. Germline CDR1 and CDR2: MNHEY and SVGAGI. As DNA, the CDR3 is TGTGCCAGCAGTTACTCGGCTAGCCTGGCCTACGAGCAGTACTTC. This translates into CASSYSASLAYEQYF.

The CDR3 loop reads CASSEEKGQYNEQFF. The CDR3 coding sequence is TGTGCCAGCAGTGAAGAAAAGGGACAGTACAATGAGCAGTTCTTC. This chain connects TRBV6-1 to TRBJ2-1; 7 bases are a match to TRBD1. J lost 4 bases, V lost 1 base, and 4 bases had no gene match. This CDR3 has 15 residues. Germline V CDR1 and CDR2: MNHNS, SASEGT.

This clone has just one count. J is TRBJ2-6 and V is TRBV6-5; no clear D gene. The CDR3 is made up of 14 amino acids. Germline V gene sequence: CDR1 MNHEY, CDR2 SVGAGI. Deletions cut 7 bases from V and 0 bases from J, with 7 bases between. The DNA of the CDR3 is TGTGCCAGCACACGTAGCTCTGGGGCCAACGTCCTGACTTTC. Protein product: CASTRSSGANVLTF.

The chain is built from TRBV12-5 and TRBJ2-5; TRBD2 matches at 12 bases. The trim removed 4 bases at V and 5 bases at J, leaving 8 bases unmatched. Germline-derived CDR1 and CDR2 are LGHNT and FRNRAP. This CDR3 region has 16 residues. CDR3: CASGSLAGGPRETQYF. The CDR3 coding sequence is TGTGCTAGTGGTTCCCTAGCGGGAGGGCCGCGGGAGACCCAGTACTTC.

The J gene is TRBJ2-7, the V gene TRBV28; 8 bases agree with TRBD2. The CDR3 consists of 19 residues. Germline V lookup: CDR1 MDHEN, CDR2 SYDVKM. J lost 6 bases, V lost 4 bases, and 23 bases had no gene match. In nucleotides, the CDR3 is TGTGCCAGCAGTTCCACATCCGGAGTAAGCGGGAGTACCATCTTCGAGCAGTACTTC. It specifies CASSSTSGVSGSTIFEQYF.

This clone was picked up one time. V gene TRBV7-9 combines with J gene TRBJ2-3; D is possibly TRBD1 (6 bases). The CDR3 extends over 13 amino acids. Germline V gene sequence: CDR1 SEHNR, CDR2 FQNEAQ (reference sequence). Trimming removed 8 bases from V and 3 bases from J, with 12 bases in between. The CDR3 region is CASGVGATDTQYF. CDR3 coding DNA: TGTGCCAGCGGCGTGGGGGCTACAGATACGCAGTATTTT.

The J gene is TRBJ2-3, the V gene TRBV11-2, with D tentatively TRBD1 (6 bases). CDR3 length: 18 residues. Trimming removed 1 base at V and 4 bases at J, with 21 bases between. Germline CDR1 reads SGHAT; CDR2 reads FQNNGV. CDR3 DNA: TGTGCCAGCAGCTTAGCTACCGTTACAGGGAGTGGGGCAGATACGCAGTATTTT. Translated, it gives CASSLATVTGSGADTQYF.

The V call is TRBV11-2, the J call TRBJ1-5; 8 bases are a match to TRBD1. In germline, CDR1 is SGHAT, CDR2 FQNNGV. The CDR3 is 14 amino acids. Trimming took 5 bases from V and 4 from J; bases not matched to a gene: 4. As DNA, the CDR3 is TGTGCCAGCAGCGAGGACAGGGCAAATCAGCCCCAGCATTTT. Its translation: CASSEDRANQPQHF.

The chain has TRBV6-5 and TRBJ2-3; D might be TRBD1 (5 bases). The CDR3 contains 14 residues. V was cut by 0 bases and J by 4 bases, with 8 bases left in between. Per germline, CDR1 MNHEY and CDR2 SVGAGI. The CDR3, as DNA: TGTGCCAGCAGTTACTCTTGGGGCCCAGATACGCAGTATTTT. This translates into CASSYSWGPDTQYF.

The table lists this clone with a count of one. CDR3 sequence (DNA): TGCGCCAGCAGCTTGTGGACACCCGACACTGAAGCTTTCTTT. Its translation: CASSLWTPDTEAFF. The V call is TRBV5-1, the J call TRBJ1-1; the D gene is possibly TRBD1 (5 bases). The V end was cut by 1 base, the J end by 3 bases, with 10 bases between. Germline loops: CDR1 SGHRS, CDR2 YFSETQ. This CDR3 has 14 residues. Complete variable domain (other parts from reference TRBV5-1 and TRBJ1-1): KAGVTQTPRYLIKTRGQQVTLSCSPISGHRSVSWYQQTPGQGLQFLFEYFSETQRNKGNFPGRFSGRQFSNSRSEMNVSTLELGDSALYLCASSLWTPDTEAFFGQGTRLTVV.

The V and J genes are TRBV30 and TRBJ1-6, with a weak D call TRBD1 (5 bases). V was cut by 3 bases and J by 9 bases, with 21 bases left in between. CDR1 and CDR2 from the germline V gene are GTSNPN and SVGIG (reference sequence). The CDR3 sequence is 16 residues long. CDR3 DNA: TGTGCCTGGAGCCTTAACTCAGGGAGGTACCGTTCACCCCTCCACTTT. It yields the protein CAWSLNSGRYRSPLHF.

DNA for the CDR3: TGTGCCAGCAGTGAAGCCCCTAAAGGTCCACTATTAGCCAAAAACATTCAGTACTTC. Protein: CASSEAPKGPLLAKNIQYF. The chain links TRBV6-1 to TRBJ2-4; D uncertain. Between the trimmed V and J ends, which lost 0 bases and 0 bases, there was a span of 18 bases. The germline CDR1 and CDR2 sequences are MNHNS and SASEGT. This CDR3 spans 19 amino acids.

This chain connects TRBV5-4 to TRBJ2-3; TRBD1 matches at 8 bases. V dropped 3 bases and J dropped 2; count of bases not matched to a gene: 14. Germline-derived CDR1 and CDR2 are SGHNT and YYREEE (reference sequence). There are 18 residues in the CDR3. DNA of the CDR3: TGTGCCAGCAGCTCCGATGAGGACAGGGTCCCCCCCACAGATACGCAGTATTTT. Protein product: CASSSDEDRVPPTDTQYF.

This chain links TRBV4-3 with TRBJ2-7; 11 positions match TRBD2. This CDR3 is 18 amino acids long. Germline loops: CDR1 LGHNA, CDR2 YSLEER. Trimming at V came to 0 bases and at J to 3 bases, leaving 10 bases not matched to a gene. This CDR3 reads CASSQDPLSGRGLYEQYF. The DNA for the CDR3 is TGCGCCAGCAGCCAAGATCCCCTTAGCGGGAGGGGACTCTACGAGCAGTACTTC.

J is TRBJ2-3 and V is TRBV5-6, with TRBD2 matching 7 bases. This CDR3 region has 12 residues. Germline CDR1 SGHDT, CDR2 YYEEEE. Losses at the gene ends were 4 bases for V and 5 bases for J; bases not matched to a gene: 1. The CDR3 DNA sequence: TGTGCCAGCAGCGGGGAGGGAGATACGCAGTATTTT. This translates into CASSGEGDTQYF.

This chain links TRBV4-3 with TRBJ2-1, with 12 nucleotides matching TRBD2. Germline values: CDR1 LGHNA, CDR2 YSLEER. Losses at the gene ends were 4 bases for V and 12 bases for J; bases not matched to a gene: 7. There are 14 residues in the CDR3. CDR3 residues: CASSPLAGGPGQFF. The CDR3 DNA is TGCGCCAGCAGCCCCCTAGCGGGAGGGCCTGGGCAGTTCTTC.

The chain uses TRBV14 and TRBJ2-3; TRBD2 aligns across 10 bases. CDR3 size: 16 residues. J gave up 3 bases and V 4 bases, and 7 bases lay outside the gene matches. Germline CDR1 reads SGHDN; CDR2 reads FVKESK. The CDR3 DNA reads TGTGCCAGCAGCCCCCAGCGGGAGGGCCGGACAGATACGCAGTATTTT. Translated: CASSPQREGRTDTQYF.

V usage is TRBV4-3 and J usage is TRBJ2-7, with a possible D match to TRBD1 (5 bases). V lost 0 bases and J 3 bases, leaving 15 bases between the germline ends. This CDR3 region has 16 residues. Germline V lookup: CDR1 LGHNA, CDR2 YSLEER. This chain's CDR3 is CASSQEELDIGYEQYF. The CDR3 DNA sequence: TGCGCCAGCAGCCAAGAAGAACTGGACATAGGCTACGAGCAGTACTTC.

There are a few counts of this clone. The chain has TRBV9 and TRBJ2-3, with 9 bases lining up with TRBD2. The CDR3 sequence is 16 residues long. CDR1 SGDLS and CDR2 YYNGEE come from the germline V gene. Trimming took 4 bases from V and 0 from J; bases not matched to a gene: 6. The CDR3 spells CASSPRTSASTDTQYF. CDR3 sequence (DNA): TGTGCCAGCAGCCCCCGGACTAGCGCCAGCACAGATACGCAGTATTTT.

The V and J genes are TRBV2 and TRBJ2-2; 12 bases agree with TRBD2. CDR1 is SNHLY, CDR2 FYNNEI, per germline. The CDR3 is 17 amino acids. V dropped 9 bases and J dropped 0; count of bases not matched to a gene: 8. CDR3 region: CARTGTSGPTNTGELFF. CDR3 coding DNA: TGTGCCAGAACCGGGACTAGCGGGCCCACGAACACCGGGGAGCTGTTTTTT. Supplemented by reference TRBV2 and TRBJ2-2, the full variable domain reads EPEVTQTPSHQVTQMGQEVILRCVPISNHLYFYWYRQILGQKVEFLVSFYNNEISEKSEIFDDQFSVERPDGSNFTLKIRSTKLEDSAMYFCARTGTSGPTNTGELFFGEGSRLTVL.

This clone was detected only once. V is TRBV2 and J is TRBJ2-7; 9 nucleotides line up with TRBD2. Germline V lookup: CDR1 SNHLY, CDR2 FYNNEI. CDR3 length equals 18 residues. The J segment lost 0 bases and the V segment lost 7 bases, leaving 16 bases of the junction unmatched. Here the CDR3 reads CASILEGLAGKNSYEQYF. The CDR3 DNA follows: TGTGCCAGCATCCTAGAGGGGCTAGCGGGAAAAAACTCCTACGAGCAGTACTTC.

The rearrangement joins TRBV18 to TRBJ2-2, with 12 bases identical to TRBD1. CDR3 length: 21 amino acids. From germline, CDR1 is KGHSH and CDR2 LQKENI. Unmatched junction bases numbered 18, after V lost 3 bases and J lost 4 bases. In DNA form, the CDR3 reads TGTGCCAGCTCACCCCCCGGGACAGGGGGCCGAGGGAGCGGTGGCACCGGGGAGCTGTTTTTT. It is translated as CASSPPGTGGRGSGGTGELFF.